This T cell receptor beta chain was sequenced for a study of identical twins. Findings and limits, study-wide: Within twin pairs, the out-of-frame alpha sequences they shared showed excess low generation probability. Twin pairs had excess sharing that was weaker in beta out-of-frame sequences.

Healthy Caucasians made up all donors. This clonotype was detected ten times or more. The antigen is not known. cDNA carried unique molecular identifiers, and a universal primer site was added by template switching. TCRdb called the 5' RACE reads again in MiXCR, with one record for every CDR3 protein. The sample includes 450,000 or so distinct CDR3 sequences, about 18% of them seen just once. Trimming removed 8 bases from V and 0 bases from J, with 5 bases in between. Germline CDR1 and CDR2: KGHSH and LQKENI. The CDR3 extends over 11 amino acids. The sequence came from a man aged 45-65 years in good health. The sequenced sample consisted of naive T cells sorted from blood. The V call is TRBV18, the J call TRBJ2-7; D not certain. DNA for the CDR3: TGTGCCAGCAGCGACTCCTACGAGCAGTACTTC. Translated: CASSDSYEQYF.